This T cell receptor beta chain was recovered during a study of OX40 agonist ivuxolimab in advanced cancers. Whole-study context: Patients with hepatocellular carcinoma, melanoma, renal cell or head and neck cancer made up the dose-escalation patients. Prior checkpoint blockade (anti-PD-1, anti-PD-L1 or anti-CTLA-4) was permitted; about 40% had it.

Method: immunoSEQ multiplex PCR; TCRdb's copy keeps in-frame clones and lacks some. The profile covers about 48,000 clones, with approximately 90% appearing a single time and 10% taken by the ten largest. Per germline, CDR1 MNHNY and CDR2 SVGAGI (reference sequence). Losses at the gene ends were 6 bases for V and 7 bases for J; bases not matched to a gene: 7. The length of the CDR3 is 14 residues. This clone showed up just once. The antigen is undetermined. Whole-study findings and limits: At 0.1 to 3.0 mg/kg, clonal expansion of CD4+ and CD8+ blood T cells had occurred by week 6.

Sequenced here: CD4+ or CD8+ T cells sorted from blood, sampled in a trial of the OX40 agonist ivuxolimab. The receptor was derived from an adult with an advanced solid tumor such as melanoma, head and neck, liver or kidney cancer. The chain is built from TRBV6-6 and TRBJ2-2, with 8 nucleotides matching TRBD1. CDR3 sequence (DNA): TGTGCCAGCAGCTGGACAGGGAAAGACGGGGAGCTGTTTTTT. It encodes CASSWTGKDGELFF.